This T cell receptor beta chain was found in a study of shared clonotypes between healthy human individuals. Study outcomes and limitations: The sharing of about 5% of naive CD4 clonotypes was seen across several donors. Non-shared clonotypes were found to have lower generation probabilities than the clonotypes that were shared by all four of the sorted-subset donors. Read depth was anticipated to influence clonotype sharing among donors.

The germline V gene encodes CDR1 SNHLY and CDR2 FYNNEI. The CDR3 extends over 13 amino acids. Method: immunoSEQ multiplex PCR; TCRdb's copy keeps in-frame clones and lacks some. The table has about 2 million clones, roughly 94% seen once. Terminally differentiated effector memory CD45RA+ cells were excluded from the naive CD8 cells, which were CD45RO-negative and positively selected for CCR7. Within Nashville, Tennessee resided all donors, each a Caucasian adult. With regard to this clone: Antigen: not known.

Sequenced material: naive CD8+ T cells sorted from blood. The clonotype originates from a man between 18 and 29 years old in good health. This sequence joins TRBV2 and TRBJ2-7; tentative D call: TRBD2 (6 bases). CDR3 nucleotide sequence: TGTTCCGTAAGCGGGTCTGCCTACTACGAGCAGTACTTC. It is translated as CSVSGSAYYEQYF.